Below, 14 T cell receptor beta chains from the same sample are listed, as sequenced in a study of T cells in Graves' hyperthyroidism and ophthalmopathy. The CDR3 regions of TCR beta were amplified from RNA transcripts. Researchers ran a first-round RT-PCR on the TCR CDR3 using the HTBI primer set. TCRdb redid the calling of the multiplex PCR reads with MiXCR, one entry per CDR3 protein. The data contain 200,000 to 300,000 distinct CDR3 sequences, less than 20% of them seen just once; the ten biggest clones take up about 29%. The sample consisted of blood. The receptors stem from a woman younger than 30 with Graves' ophthalmopathy.

This clonotype was recorded at least ten times. The V call is TRBV10-3, the J call TRBJ2-7, with a possible D match to TRBD1 (6 bases). V was shortened by 6 bases and J by 3 bases, with 9 bases between the two germline ends. The CDR3 has 12 amino acids. Germline V CDR1 and CDR2: ENHRY, SYGVKD. CDR3 protein: CAISPRGYEQYF. CDR3 DNA sequence: TGTGCCATCAGCCCCAGGGGCTACGAGCAGTACTTC.

Many counts were recorded for this clonotype. This sequence joins TRBV7-2 and TRBJ1-1, with D unresolved. The germline V gene encodes CDR1 SGHTA and CDR2 FQGNSA. V lost 5 bases and J 10 bases, leaving 20 bases between the germline ends. The length of the CDR3 is 14 residues. CDR3 DNA: TGTGCCAGCAGCCGTTTTCGTAGGGCCTCAGCAGCTTTCTTT. It encodes CASSRFRRASAAFF.

This clonotype appeared many times. J is TRBJ1-6 and V is TRBV5-1; D may be TRBD1 (5 bases). CDR1 and CDR2 from the germline V gene are SGHRS and YFSETQ. With 0 bases removed from V and 3 bases from J, the gap between germline ends came to 10 bases. This CDR3 spans 16 amino acids. The CDR3 loop is CASSLAGMNYNSPLHF. The CDR3 region has the DNA TGCGCCAGCAGCTTGGCAGGGATGAACTATAATTCACCCCTCCACTTT.

At least ten counts were recorded for this clonotype. The chain carries TRBV27 and TRBJ2-3; 14 bases line up with TRBD2. The CDR3 runs to 16 residues. V lost 6 bases, J lost 6 bases, and 8 bases stayed unmatched. Germline V gives CDR1 MNHEY, CDR2 SMNVEV (reference sequence). The DNA for the CDR3 is TGTGCCAGCAGCCCGACTAGCGGGGGGGCCGGGGATACGCAGTATTTT. It codes for CASSPTSGGAGDTQYF.

This clonotype was counted ten times or more. The chain has TRBV9 and TRBJ2-5, with 14 positions matching TRBD2. V was pared by 4 bases and J by 1 base, with 3 bases of the junction left unmatched. The CDR3 is 16 amino acids. Germline lookup yields CDR1 SGDLS and CDR2 YYNGEE. This chain's CDR3 is CASSTGTSGGQETQYF. The CDR3 DNA reads as TGTGCCAGCAGCACCGGGACTAGCGGGGGCCAAGAGACCCAGTACTTC.

Ten or more counts support this clonotype. The chain recombines TRBV19 with TRBJ1-1; no clear D. This CDR3 contains 15 residues. Germline V gene sequence: CDR1 LNHDA, CDR2 SQIVND (reference sequence). Deletions cut 3 bases from V and 0 bases from J, with 11 bases between. The CDR3 DNA is TGTGCCAGTAGTATTCGGGCGGTCATGAACACTGAAGCTTTCTTT. Protein product: CASSIRAVMNTEAFF. Using reference TRBV19 and TRBJ1-1 for the parts outside the CDR3, the full variable domain is DGGITQSPKYLFRKEGQNVTLSCEQNLNHDAMYWYRQDPGQGLRLIYYSQIVNDFQKGDIAEGYSVSREKKESFPLTVTSAQKNPTAFYLCASSIRAVMNTEAFFGQGTRLTVV.

This clonotype was counted ten times or more. The chain carries TRBV7-3 and TRBJ2-1; the match to TRBD2 covers 16 bases. The CDR3 loop spans 15 amino acids. The V and J ends lost 6 bases and 9 bases, in that order; junction bases with no gene match: 5. The germline V gene encodes CDR1 SGHTA and CDR2 FQGTGA. CDR3 bases: TGTGCCAGCAGGCCGGGACTAGCGGGAGGGGGTGAGCAGTTCTTC. Amino acids: CASRPGLAGGGEQFF.

In this sample, this clonotype turned up a few times. V usage is TRBV15 and J usage is TRBJ1-4; no firm D call. Germline V gives CDR1 LNHNV, CDR2 YYDKDF (reference sequence). This CDR3 comprises 16 residues. V was cut by 3 bases and J by 0 bases, with 11 bases left in between. Here the CDR3 DNA reads TGTGCCACCAGCAGGGCCGGGGAGACAACTAATGAAAAACTGTTTTTT. As protein: CATSRAGETTNEKLFF.

The sample holds a few counts of this clonotype. Being one base from a much bigger clone, this may be a read error. The rearrangement links TRBV15 to TRBJ1-2, with D possibly being TRBD1 (5 bases). Per the germline V gene, CDR1 is LNHNV and CDR2 is YYDKDF (reference sequence). The CDR3 is made up of 12 amino acids. CDR3 in amino acids: CAASGTAYGYTF. CDR3 DNA sequence: TGTGCCGCCAGCGGGACGGCATATGGCTACACCTTC.

This clonotype was seen ten or more times. The chain links TRBV5-5 to TRBJ2-7, with a possible D match to TRBD2 (6 bases). Deletions cut 4 bases from V and 0 bases from J, with 26 bases between. The V gene's germline CDR1 is SGHKS and CDR2 YYEKEE (reference sequence). The CDR3 length is 19 residues. CDR3 amino acids: CASSTAPRSGVVSSYEQYF. The CDR3 DNA reads TGTGCCAGCAGCACCGCCCCACGGTCGGGGGTCGTCAGCTCCTACGAGCAGTACTTC.

This clonotype was counted many times. The V call is TRBV9, the J call TRBJ2-1, with 10 bases fitting TRBD2. This CDR3 comprises 14 residues. Trimming cost V 0 bases and J 8 bases; bases outside gene matches: 2. CDR1 SGDLS and CDR2 YYNGEE come from the germline V gene. For the CDR3, the DNA is TGTGCCAGCAGCGTAGCTAGCGGGAGCGATGAGCAGTTCTTC. Protein: CASSVASGSDEQFF.

At least ten counts were recorded for this clonotype. The chain employs TRBV12-3 or TRBV12-4 and TRBJ1-1; D remains unclear. With 6 bases removed from V and 0 bases from J, the gap between germline ends came to 8 bases. The CDR3 runs 13 residues. The CDR3 region has the DNA TGTGCCAGCAGATGGACCGTGAACACTGAAGCTTTCTTT. It yields the protein CASRWTVNTEAFF.

J is TRBJ1-1 and V is TRBV2; D is unresolved. The ends were cut back, 7 bases at V and 3 bases at J, with 6 bases in the middle. Germline values: CDR1 SNHLY, CDR2 FYNNEI. This CDR3 contains 11 residues. The DNA of the CDR3 is TGTGCCAGCATGTCTTACACTGAAGCTTTCTTT. This encodes CASMSYTEAFF.

This clonotype was observed many times. In DNA form, the CDR3 reads TGCAGTGCTAGTAAGGGGATGAACACTGAAGCTTTCTTT. It is translated as CSASKGMNTEAFF. The rearrangement uses TRBV20-1 and TRBJ1-1; TRBD1 might be the D (5 bases). Trimming took 3 bases from V and 0 from J, leaving 8 bases between them. CDR3 size: 13 residues. Per the germline V gene, CDR1 is DFQATT and CDR2 is SNEGSKA (reference sequence).